This TCR beta chain was sequenced during a study of cytomegalovirus exposure and HLA in healthy donors. Study outcomes and limitations: According to the study, 160 or so TCR beta chains were cytomegalovirus-associated.

A remark on this clone: What it binds is unknown.

TCRdb keeps only in-frame clones here, not all; method: immunoSEQ multiplex PCR. Seen here are 80,000 to 100,000 clones, about 90% observed once, and the top ten hold approximately 5.8%. V lost 5 bases, J lost 1 base, and 2 bases lay in between. The CDR3 consists of 11 residues. Germline CDR1 reads SGHVS; CDR2 reads FQNEAQ. V usage is TRBV7-8 and J usage is TRBJ2-5; no clear D. The receptor comes from a man aged 18 to 29 in good health and CMV-seropositive. The sequenced sample was PBMCs. CDR3 sequence (DNA): TGTGCCAGCAGCCTCCAAGAGACCCAGTACTTC. Translating gives CASSLQETQYF.